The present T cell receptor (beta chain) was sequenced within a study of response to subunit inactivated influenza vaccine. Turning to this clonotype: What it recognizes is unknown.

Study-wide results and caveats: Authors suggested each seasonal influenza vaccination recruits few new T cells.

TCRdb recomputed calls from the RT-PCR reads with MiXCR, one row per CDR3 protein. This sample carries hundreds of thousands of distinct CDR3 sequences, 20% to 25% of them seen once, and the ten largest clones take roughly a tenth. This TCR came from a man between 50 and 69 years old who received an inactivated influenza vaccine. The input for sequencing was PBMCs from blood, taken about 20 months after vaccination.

The CDR3 here is CASSLDIWAQQFF. Written as DNA, the CDR3 is TGTGCCAGCAGCTTAGATATTTGGGCCCAGCAGTTCTTC. V gene TRBV11-2 combines with J gene TRBJ2-1; D uncertain. With 0 bases removed from V and 11 bases from J, the gap between germline ends came to 11 bases. From germline, CDR1 is SGHAT and CDR2 FQNNGV. This CDR3 region has 13 residues.